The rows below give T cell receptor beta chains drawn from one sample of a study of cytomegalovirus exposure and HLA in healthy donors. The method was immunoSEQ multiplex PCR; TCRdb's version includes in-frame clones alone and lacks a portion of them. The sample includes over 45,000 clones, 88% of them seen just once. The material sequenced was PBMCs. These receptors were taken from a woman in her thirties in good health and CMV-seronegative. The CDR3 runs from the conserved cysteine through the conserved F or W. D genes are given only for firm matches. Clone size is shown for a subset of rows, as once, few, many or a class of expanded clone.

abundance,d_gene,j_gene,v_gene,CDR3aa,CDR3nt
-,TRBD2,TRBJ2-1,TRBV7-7,CASSLLAGGPYNEQFF,TGTGCCAGCAGCTTACTGGCGGGAGGGCCTTACAATGAGCAGTTCTTC
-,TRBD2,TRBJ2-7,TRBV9,CASSRTSGPYEQYF,TGTGCCAGCAGCAGGACTAGCGGCCCCTACGAGCAGTACTTC
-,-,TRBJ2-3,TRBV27,CASSGGIPSTDTQYF,TGTGCCAGCAGTGGCGGGATTCCTAGCACAGATACGCAGTATTTT
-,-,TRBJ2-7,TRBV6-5,CASSRWGEEQYF,TGTGCCAGCAGCCGGTGGGGGGAGGAGCAGTACTTC
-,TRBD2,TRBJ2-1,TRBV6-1,CASSEREGRREQFF,TGTGCCAGCAGTGAGCGGGAGGGAAGAAGGGAGCAGTTCTTC
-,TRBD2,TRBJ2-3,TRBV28,CASSTERWISGRAGGTDTQYF,TGTGCCAGCAGTACGGAGAGGTGGATTAGCGGGAGGGCCGGGGGCACAGATACGCAGTATTTT
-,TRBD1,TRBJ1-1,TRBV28,CASSLLQGLGAAATEAFF,TGTGCCAGCAGTTTGTTACAGGGGTTGGGGGCAGCTGCCACTGAAGCTTTCTTT
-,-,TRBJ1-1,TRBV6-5,CASRSGSYGEAFF,TGTGCCAGCCGGTCAGGGTCCTACGGCGAAGCTTTCTTT
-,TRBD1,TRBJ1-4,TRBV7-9,CASSLGQGTNEKLFF,TGTGCCAGCAGCTTAGGACAGGGAACTAATGAAAAACTGTTTTTT
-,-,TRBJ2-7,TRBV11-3,CASSRSAAYEQYF,TGCGCCAGCAGTCGCAGCGCCGCCTACGAGCAGTACTTC
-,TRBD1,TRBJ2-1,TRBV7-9,CASSYRQGAYNEQFF,TGTGCCAGCAGCTATAGACAGGGGGCTTACAATGAGCAGTTCTTC
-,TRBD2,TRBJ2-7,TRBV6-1,CASSEVLAGTYEQYF,TGTGCCAGCAGTGAAGTGTTAGCGGGGACCTACGAGCAGTACTTC
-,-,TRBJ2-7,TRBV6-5,CASSYSAGVNEQYF,TGTGCCAGCAGTTACTCGGCAGGGGTCAACGAGCAGTACTTC
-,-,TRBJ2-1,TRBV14,CASSHDRGRLNEQFF,TGTGCCAGCAGCCATGATAGGGGTCGTCTTAATGAGCAGTTCTTC
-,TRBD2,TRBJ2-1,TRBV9,CASSLAGDFDNEQFF,TGTGCCAGCAGTTTAGCGGGAGACTTTGATAATGAGCAGTTCTTC
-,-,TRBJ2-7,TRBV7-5,CARSDPFTRRFYEQYF,TGTGCCAGAAGCGATCCGTTTACGCGGCGGTTCTACGAGCAGTACTTC
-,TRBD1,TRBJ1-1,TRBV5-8,CASSYAPGQVNTEAFF,TGTGCCAGCAGCTACGCGCCGGGACAGGTGAACACTGAAGCTTTCTTT
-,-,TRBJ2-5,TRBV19,CASSTTGFPSQETQYF,TGTGCCAGTAGTACCACAGGGTTTCCAAGCCAAGAGACCCAGTACTTC
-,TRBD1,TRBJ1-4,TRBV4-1,CASSQVQRQGDEKLFF,TGCGCCAGCAGCCAAGTTCAGAGACAGGGGGATGAAAAACTGTTTTTT
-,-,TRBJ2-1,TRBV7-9,CANLNSYNEQFF,TGTGCCAACTTGAACTCCTACAATGAGCAGTTCTTC
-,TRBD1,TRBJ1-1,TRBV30,CAWSVKDRGFTEAFF,TGTGCCTGGAGTGTTAAAGACAGGGGCTTCACTGAAGCTTTCTTT
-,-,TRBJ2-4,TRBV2,CASSASRAAKNIQYF,TGTGCCAGCAGTGCGTCCAGGGCCGCCAAAAACATTCAGTACTTC
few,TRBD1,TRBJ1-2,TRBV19,CASRLGTVEGYTF,TGTGCCAGTCGACTCGGGACAGTCGAGGGCTACACCTTC
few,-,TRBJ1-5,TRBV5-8,CASSLGGLGWHF,TGTGCCAGCAGCTTGGGAGGTTTGGGTTGGCATTTT
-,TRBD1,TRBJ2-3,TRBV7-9,CASSPGTGGFDTQYF,TGTGCCAGCAGCCCCGGGACAGGGGGCTTCGATACGCAGTATTTT
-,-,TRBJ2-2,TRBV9,CASSETDYGELFF,TGTGCCAGCAGCGAGACAGATTACGGGGAGCTGTTTTTT
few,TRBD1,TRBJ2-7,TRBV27,CASSADRGLYEQYF,TGTGCCAGCAGTGCGGACAGGGGTCTCTACGAGCAGTACTTC
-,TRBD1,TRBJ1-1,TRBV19,CASGRTGGLNTEAFF,TGTGCCAGCGGTAGGACAGGGGGCTTGAACACTGAAGCTTTCTTT
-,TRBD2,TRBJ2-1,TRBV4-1,CASSHRGLADNEQFF,TGCGCCAGCAGCCACCGGGGACTAGCGGACAATGAGCAGTTCTTC
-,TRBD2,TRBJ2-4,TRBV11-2,CASSFLAGEGIQYF,TGTGCCAGCAGCTTCTTAGCGGGAGAGGGCATTCAGTACTTC
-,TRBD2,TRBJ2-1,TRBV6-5,CASSYSRSGRDNEQFF,TGTGCCAGCAGTTACTCGAGAAGCGGGAGGGACAATGAGCAGTTCTTC
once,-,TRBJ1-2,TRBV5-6,CASSPDRRPYGYTF,TGTGCCAGCAGCCCCGACAGGCGCCCATATGGCTACACCTTC
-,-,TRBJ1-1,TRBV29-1,CSVVRDTEAFF,TGCAGCGTTGTGCGGGACACTGAAGCTTTCTTT
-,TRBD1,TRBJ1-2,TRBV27,CASSFTGGTYGYTF,TGTGCCAGCAGTTTTACAGGGGGTACCTATGGCTACACCTTC
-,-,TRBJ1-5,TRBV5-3,CARSLAGGTQPQHF,TGTGCCAGAAGCTTGGCCGGGGGAACTCAGCCCCAGCATTTT
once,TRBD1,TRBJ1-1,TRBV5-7,CASSLLPGQTPEAFF,TGTGCCAGCAGCTTGCTGCCGGGACAGACTCCTGAAGCTTTCTTT
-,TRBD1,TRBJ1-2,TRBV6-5,CASSYTQDRGNYGYTF,TGTGCCAGCAGTTACACCCAGGACAGGGGCAACTATGGCTACACCTTC
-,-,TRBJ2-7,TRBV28,CASSPSSVPLAYEQYF,TGTGCCAGCAGTCCGTCCAGCGTACCCCTCGCCTACGAGCAGTACTTC
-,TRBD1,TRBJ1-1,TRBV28,CASSSPGTGNTEAFF,TGTGCCAGCAGTTCCCCCGGGACAGGGAACACTGAAGCTTTCTTT